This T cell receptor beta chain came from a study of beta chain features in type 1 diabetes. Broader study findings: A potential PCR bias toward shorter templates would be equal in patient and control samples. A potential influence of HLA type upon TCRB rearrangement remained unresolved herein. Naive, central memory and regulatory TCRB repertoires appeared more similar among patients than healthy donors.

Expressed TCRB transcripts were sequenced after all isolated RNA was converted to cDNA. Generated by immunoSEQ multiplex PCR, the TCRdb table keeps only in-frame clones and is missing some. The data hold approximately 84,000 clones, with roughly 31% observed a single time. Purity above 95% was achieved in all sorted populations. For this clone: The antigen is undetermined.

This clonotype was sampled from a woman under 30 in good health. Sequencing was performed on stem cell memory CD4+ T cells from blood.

CDR3 sequence reads: CASSDIRGGRSGNTIYF. CDR3 sequence (DNA): TGTGCCAGCAGTGACATCCGGGGGGGGAGGTCTGGAAACACCATATATTTT. V and J are TRBV25-1 and TRBJ1-3; D perhaps matches TRBD1 (5 bases). V was pared by 3 bases and J by 1 base, with 16 bases between. The CDR3 extends over 17 amino acids. Germline CDR1 is MGHDK and CDR2 is SYGVNS.